This T cell receptor beta chain emerged from a study of blood T cell repertoires in COVID-19. Looking at the study overall: PBMCs, B-cell-depleted T cells, or T cells provided the cDNA or gDNA that made up the material.

The CDR3 is made up of 13 amino acids. The ends were cut back, 4 bases at V and 9 bases at J, with 16 bases in the middle. Per germline, CDR1 SQVTM and CDR2 ANQGSEA. In the source study's methods: Scientists estimated how many nucleated cells there were by amplifying reference gene primers. TCRdb's table, derived via immunoSEQ multiplex PCR, lists solely in-frame clones and lacks some. D and trimming come from the DNA, and the V and J calls and clone size come from that table. The sample records some 350,000 clones, more than 80% being singletons. The sample consisted of PBMCs or T cells enriched from blood (not recorded which). The sequence derives from a man aged 18 to 30 who had recovered from COVID-19. The chain links TRBV29-1 to TRBJ2-1; perhaps TRBD2 as D (6 bases). CDR3 DNA sequence: TGCAGCGTTGGGAACCCAACTAGCAGTGAGCAGTTCTTC. The encoded protein is CSVGNPTSSEQFF.